The sample holds one count of the clone carrying this T cell receptor beta chain. The antigen is unknown. Measured with immunoSEQ multiplex PCR; TCRdb has only the in-frame clones, and not every one. The data hold approximately 2.4 million clones, with more than 90% observed a single time. There are 14 residues in the CDR3. V dropped 3 bases and J dropped 3; count of bases not matched to a gene: 5. Germline lookup yields CDR1 MNHEY and CDR2 SVGAGI. This sample stems from a study of shared clonotypes between healthy human individuals. Study context: Per donor, three plates held CD4 naive cells, three held CD4 memory, two held CD8 naive and one held CD8 memory. General study results and limits: For naive CD4 cells, 4.5% to 6.5% of clonotypes were shared across a few donors.

The chain uses TRBV6-5 and TRBJ2-7; the match to TRBD1 covers 7 bases. The sequence was obtained from a man aged 18-30 years in good health. Sequencing was performed on naive CD4+ T cells sorted from blood. Subset indicated: CD45RA+ positively selected. For the CDR3, the DNA is TGTGCCAGCAGTTATGACAGGGTAAACTACGAGCAGTACTTC. The encoded protein is CASSYDRVNYEQYF.